The present T cell receptor beta chain was sequenced within a study of cytomegalovirus exposure and HLA in healthy donors. Study findings and constraints: Some public TCRs appeared in many individuals, while most sequences were rare.

A remark on this clone: The antigen remains unidentified.

Primers: 60 Vbeta forward and 13 Jbeta reverse. In the authors' methods: Unique TCR beta chains numbered about 79 million in a later analysis, with about 11 million shared. Profiling relied on immunoSEQ multiplex PCR, and the TCRdb table lists in-frame clones only, not all of them. The V and J calls and clone size were taken over from that table, and D and trimming were inferred from the DNA. The data hold 110,000 to 150,000 clones, with about two thirds observed a single time. The CDR3 has 17 residues. Per germline, CDR1 MNHNS and CDR2 SASEGT. Trimming pared 2 bases from V and 4 bases from J, leaving 20 bases between.

Sequenced input: PBMCs. The sequence came from a woman aged 55-70 years in good health and CMV-seropositive. The rearrangement uses TRBV6-1 and TRBJ1-1; D might be TRBD1 (6 bases). As DNA, the CDR3 is TGTGCCAGCAGTGAATTAGGGGGTATGGGGCGAGCCACTGAAGCTTTCTTT. This translates into CASSELGGMGRATEAFF.